By share of the sample, the clone carrying this TCR beta chain is medium-sized (0.01 to 0.1%). Its antigen is currently unknown. Broader study findings: Greatest tumor Treg TCR overlap was with tumor naive CD4+ cells. The larger-cohort validation was restricted to a single TCR beta V-J rearrangement rather than whole repertoires.

The sorted Tregs were CD4+CD25+CD127-/low cells. The length of the CDR3 is 13 residues. The V end was cut by 0 bases, the J end by 5 bases, with 8 bases between. Germline lookup yields CDR1 SGDLS and CDR2 YYNGEE. Full-length variable regions came from constant-region reverse primers plus semi-nested Nested Universal Primer A PCR. A single record per CDR3 protein comes from TCRdb applying MiXCR to the 5' RACE reads. The data hold some 10,000 distinct CDR3 sequences, with 15% to 20% observed a single time. The rearrangement links TRBV9 to TRBJ2-5; D is undetermined. The specimen sequenced was Tregs sorted from a lymph node. The TCR comes from a female donor with breast cancer. The CDR3 reads CASSVAIEETQYF. The CDR3 bases are TGTGCCAGCAGCGTAGCTATAGAGGAGACCCAGTACTTC.